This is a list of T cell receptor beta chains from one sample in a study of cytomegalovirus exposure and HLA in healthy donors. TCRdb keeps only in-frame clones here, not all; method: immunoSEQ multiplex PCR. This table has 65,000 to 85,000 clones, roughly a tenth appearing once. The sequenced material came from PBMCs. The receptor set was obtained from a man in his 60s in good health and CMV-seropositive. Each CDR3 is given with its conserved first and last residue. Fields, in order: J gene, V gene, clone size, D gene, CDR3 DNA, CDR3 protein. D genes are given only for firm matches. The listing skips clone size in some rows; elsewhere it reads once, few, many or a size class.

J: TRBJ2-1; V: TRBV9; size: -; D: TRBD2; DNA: TGTAGCTCCGGGACTAGCGACAATGAGCAGTTCTTC; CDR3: CSSGTSDNEQFF
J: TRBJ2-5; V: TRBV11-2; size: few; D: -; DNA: TGTGCCAGCAGCGGCCCCAGGCGCAGCCCCTTCCAAGAGACCCAGTACTTC; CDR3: CASSGPRRSPFQETQYF
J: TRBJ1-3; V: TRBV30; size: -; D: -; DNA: TGTGCCTGGAGTGTATTCCGACAGGCCTCTGGAAACACCATATATTTT; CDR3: CAWSVFRQASGNTIYF
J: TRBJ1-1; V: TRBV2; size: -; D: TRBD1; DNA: TGTGCCAGCAGCCCAGGGGGAGTGACTGAAGCTTTCTTT; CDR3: CASSPGGVTEAFF
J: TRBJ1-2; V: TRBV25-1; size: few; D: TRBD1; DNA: TGTGCCAGCAGTGATCGGTCAGGGGGCAAGGGCTACACCTTC; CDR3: CASSDRSGGKGYTF
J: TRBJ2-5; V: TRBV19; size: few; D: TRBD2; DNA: TGTGCCAGTAGTTTGCTAGCGGGGGGGGGAGAGACCCAGTACTTC; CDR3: CASSLLAGGGETQYF
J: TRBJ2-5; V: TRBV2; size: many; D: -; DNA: TGTGCCAGCAGTGAAGACGGGGGGCCCCAAGAGACCCAGTACTTC; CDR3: CASSEDGGPQETQYF
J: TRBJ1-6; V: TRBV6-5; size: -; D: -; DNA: TGTGCCAGCAGTCGACCCGGGATTTTAAATTCACCCCTCCACTTT; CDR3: CASSRPGILNSPLHF
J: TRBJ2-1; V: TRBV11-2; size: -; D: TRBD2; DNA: TGTGCCAGCGGAAAAGGGGAGGGGTCCTACAATGAGCAGTTCTTC; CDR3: CASGKGEGSYNEQFF
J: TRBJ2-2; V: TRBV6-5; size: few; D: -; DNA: TGTGCCAGCAGAACACAGGGAGCGAACACCGGGGAGCTGTTTTTT; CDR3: CASRTQGANTGELFF
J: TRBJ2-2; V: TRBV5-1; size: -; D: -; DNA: TGCGCCAGCAGGCAGGTGGACACCGGGGAGCTGTTTTTT; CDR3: CASRQVDTGELFF